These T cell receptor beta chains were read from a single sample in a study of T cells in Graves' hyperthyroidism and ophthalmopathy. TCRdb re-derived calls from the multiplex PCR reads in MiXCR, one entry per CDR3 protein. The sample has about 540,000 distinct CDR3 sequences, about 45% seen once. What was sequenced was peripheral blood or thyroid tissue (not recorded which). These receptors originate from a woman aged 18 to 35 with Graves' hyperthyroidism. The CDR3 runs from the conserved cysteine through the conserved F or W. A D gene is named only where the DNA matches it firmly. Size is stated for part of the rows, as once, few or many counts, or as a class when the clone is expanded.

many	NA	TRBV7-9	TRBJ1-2	TGTGCCAGCAGCTTAGGGACTCAGAACTATGGCTACACCTTC	CASSLGTQNYGYTF
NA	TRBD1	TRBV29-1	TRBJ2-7	TGCAGCGTTTATTCCGGGACAGGGGGCTTCTACGAGCAGTACTTC	CSVYSGTGGFYEQYF
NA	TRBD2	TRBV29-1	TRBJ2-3	TGCAGCGTAGTCGGACACTTCGGGGGGGATACGCAGTATTTT	CSVVGHFGGDTQYF
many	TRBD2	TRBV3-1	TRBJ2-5	TGTGCCAGCAGCACACTAGCGGAACAAGAGACCCAGTACTTC	CASSTLAEQETQYF
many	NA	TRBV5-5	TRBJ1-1	TGTGCCAGCAGTCTGGTCCCAGTGAACACTGAAGCTTTCTTT	CASSLVPVNTEAFF
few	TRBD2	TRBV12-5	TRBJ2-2	TGTGCTAGTGGTCTCGGACTAGCGAAGAGCGGGGAGCTGTTTTTT	CASGLGLAKSGELFF
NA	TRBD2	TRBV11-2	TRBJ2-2	TGTGCCAGCAGGGGACTAGCGGGAGTTTGGACCGGGGAGCTGTTTTTT	CASRGLAGVWTGELFF
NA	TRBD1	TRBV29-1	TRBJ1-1	TGCAGCGTTGAACGACAGGGATGGAGCAATGAAGCTTTCTTT	CSVERQGWSNEAFF
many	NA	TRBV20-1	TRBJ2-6	TGCAGTGCTAGCGGACATTGGGGCCACTCTGGGGCCAACGTCCTGACTTTC	CSASGHWGHSGANVLTF
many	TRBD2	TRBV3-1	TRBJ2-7	TGTGCCAGCAGCCCCGGGACTATCTCCTACGAGCAGTACTTC	CASSPGTISYEQYF
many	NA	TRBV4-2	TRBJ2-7	TGTGCCAGCAGCCAAGCCGGAGCTCCTTTCGAGCAGTACTTC	CASSQAGAPFEQYF
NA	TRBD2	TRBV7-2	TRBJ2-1	TGTGCCAGCAGCTCTCGACTAGCGAAGGCCTACAATGAGCAGTTCTTC	CASSSRLAKAYNEQFF
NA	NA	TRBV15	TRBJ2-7	TGTGCCACCAGCATGAACAGGTTCGCCTACGAGCAGTACTTC	CATSMNRFAYEQYF
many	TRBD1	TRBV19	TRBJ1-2	TGTGCCAGTAGTGTGGACAGGGCTCTGTCGGGCTACACCTTC	CASSVDRALSGYTF
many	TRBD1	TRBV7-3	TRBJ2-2	TGTGCCAGCAGCCCAGGGACAGGGGGCGCGGGGACCGGGGAGCTGTTTTTT	CASSPGTGGAGTGELFF
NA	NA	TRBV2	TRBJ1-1	TGTGCCAGCAGCGTCAAGCAGGGGTACGACACTGAAGCTTTCTTT	CASSVKQGYDTEAFF
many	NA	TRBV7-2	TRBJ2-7	TGTGCCAGCAGCCCAACAGGCTCCTACGAGCAGTACTTC	CASSPTGSYEQYF
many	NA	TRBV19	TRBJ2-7	TGTGCCAGTAGTGCCGGGTCCCTTTCCTACGAGCAGTACTTC	CASSAGSLSYEQYF
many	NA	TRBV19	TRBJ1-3	TGTGCCAGTAGAGGGGAGCCTCACTCTGGAAACACCATATATTTT	CASRGEPHSGNTIYF
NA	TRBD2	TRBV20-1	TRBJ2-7	TGCAGTGCTATGACTAGCGGGAACTACGAGCAGTACTTC	CSAMTSGNYEQYF
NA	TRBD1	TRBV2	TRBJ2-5	TGTGCCAGCAGTGAAGAGGGGGCCGAGACCCAGTACTTC	CASSEEGAETQYF
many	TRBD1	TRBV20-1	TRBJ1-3	TGCAGTGCTGGCGACAGGGGGACAGGAAACACCATATATTTT	CSAGDRGTGNTIYF
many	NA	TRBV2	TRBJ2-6	TGTGCCAGCAGTGGCCCAGGTGGCGGCTCTGGGGCCAACGTCCTGACTTTC	CASSGPGGGSGANVLTF
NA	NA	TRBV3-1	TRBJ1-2	TGTGCCAGCAGCCCTTTCTCAGGTGGCTACACCTTC	CASSPFSGGYTF
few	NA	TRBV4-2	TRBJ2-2	TGTGCCAGCAGCCAAGCAGTGGGAGAGGGCGGGGAGCTGTTTTTT	CASSQAVGEGGELFF
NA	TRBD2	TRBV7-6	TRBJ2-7	TGTGCCAGCAGCTTAGCCACTAGCGGGAGCCACGAGCAGTACTTC	CASSLATSGSHEQYF
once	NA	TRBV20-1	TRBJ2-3	TGCAGTGCCAACGACCTACGCACAGATACGCAGTATTTT	CSANDLRTDTQYF
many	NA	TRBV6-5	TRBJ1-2	TGTGCCAGCAGTTACTCGGGAGGAACAGGAGGCTACACCTTC	CASSYSGGTGGYTF
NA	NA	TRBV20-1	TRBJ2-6	NA	CSASNGWGHGTEAF
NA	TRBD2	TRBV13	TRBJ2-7	TGTGCTGCCCGACTAGCGGGAGGGCTCGACGAGCAGTACTTC	CAARLAGGLDEQYF
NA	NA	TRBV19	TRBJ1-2	TGTGCCAGTAGTAGCACTAGCGGGGAGTCCGGGGGGGGACCTTTTTATGGCTACACCTTC	CASSSTSGESGGGPFYGYTF
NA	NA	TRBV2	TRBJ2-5	TGTGCCAGCAGTTTCCGGACGGGAGTCCAAGAGACCCAGTACTTC	CASSFRTGVQETQYF
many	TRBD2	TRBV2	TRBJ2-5	TGTGCCAGCAGCGAGATTAGCGGGAGACCCGACCAAGAGACCCAGTACTTC	CASSEISGRPDQETQYF
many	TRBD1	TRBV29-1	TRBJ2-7	TGCAGCGTTGTGTGGACAGGGGCCTACGAGCAGTACTTC	CSVVWTGAYEQYF
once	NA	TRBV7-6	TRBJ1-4	TGTGCCAGCAGCCCAAGGACTAGCGGGAGTGAAAAACTGTTTTTT	CASSPRTSGSEKLFF
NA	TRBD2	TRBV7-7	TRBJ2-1	TGTGCCACCAGTACCCCTAGCGGGAGCTCCTACAATGAGCAGTTCTTC	CATSTPSGSSYNEQFF
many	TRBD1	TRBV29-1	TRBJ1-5	TGCAGCGTTGATCGGAGGGGGCGCAGGCAGCCCCAGCATTTT	CSVDRRGRRQPQHF
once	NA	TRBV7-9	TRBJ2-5	TGTGCCAGCAGCTTAGTCGGGGCAGGGTCCGTTCAAGAGACCCAGTACTTC	CASSLVGAGSVQETQYF
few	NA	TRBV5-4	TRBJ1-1	TGTGCCAGCAGCCTTGCGCCTTGGGAGGGGGACACTGAAGCTTTCTTT	CASSLAPWEGDTEAFF
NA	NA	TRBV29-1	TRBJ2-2	TGCAGCGTTGGGATAGGTAGGGGATCTGGGGAGCTGTTTTTT	CSVGIGRGSGELFF
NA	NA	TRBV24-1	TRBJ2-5	TGTGCCACCAGTGATGGGCAGGGGGGAGAGACCCAGTACTTC	CATSDGQGGETQYF
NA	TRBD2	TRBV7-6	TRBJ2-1	TGTGCCAGCAGCTTGCGGCGGGAGGTGTTCAATGAGCAGTTCTTC	CASSLRREVFNEQFF